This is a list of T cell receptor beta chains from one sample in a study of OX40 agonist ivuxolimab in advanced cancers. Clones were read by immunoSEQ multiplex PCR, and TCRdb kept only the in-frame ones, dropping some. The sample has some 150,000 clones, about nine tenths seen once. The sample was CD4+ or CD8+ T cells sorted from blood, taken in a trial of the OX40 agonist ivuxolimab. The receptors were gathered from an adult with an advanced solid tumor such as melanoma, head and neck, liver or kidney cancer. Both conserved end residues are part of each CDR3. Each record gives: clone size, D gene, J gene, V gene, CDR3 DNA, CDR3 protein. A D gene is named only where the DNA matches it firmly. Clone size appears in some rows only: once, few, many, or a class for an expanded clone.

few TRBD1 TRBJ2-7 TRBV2 TGTGCCAGCAGTGAAGGGAAAAACACCGGGACAGTCTCATACTTC CASSEGKNTGTVSYF
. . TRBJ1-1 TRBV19 TGTGCCAGTAGTACTCAACTGGGACGGGAGAACACTGAAGCTTTCTTT CASSTQLGRENTEAFF
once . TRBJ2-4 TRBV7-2 TGTGCCAGCACCATCCCCGTCCGGTTAAACATTCAGTACTTC CASTIPVRLNIQYF
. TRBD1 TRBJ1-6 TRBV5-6 TGTGCCAGCAGCCCGGGACAGTATAATTCACCCCTCCACTTT CASSPGQYNSPLHF
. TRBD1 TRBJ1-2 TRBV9 TGTGCCAGCAGCGCGCAAAGAGACAGGGCCTATACTAACTATGGCTACACCTTC CASSAQRDRAYTNYGYTF
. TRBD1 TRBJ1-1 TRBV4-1 TGCGCCAGCAGCCACGAAGGACAGGGCACTGAAGCTTTCTTT CASSHEGQGTEAFF
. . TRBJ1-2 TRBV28 TGTGCCAGCAGTTTAGGGCAAAACTATGGCTACACCTTC CASSLGQNYGYTF
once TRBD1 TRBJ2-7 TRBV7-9 TGTGCCAGCAGCTCCCGGGACAGGGCGACCTACGAGCAGTACTTC CASSSRDRATYEQYF
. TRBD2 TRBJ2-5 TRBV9 TGTGCCAGCAGCGTAGGTAGCGGGAGAAGGGAGACCCAGTACTTC CASSVGSGRRETQYF
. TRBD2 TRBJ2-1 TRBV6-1 TGTGCCAGCAGTGAACAGAGCGGGAGCTCCTACAATGAGCAGTTCTTC CASSEQSGSSYNEQFF
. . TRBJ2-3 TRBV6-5 TGTGCCAGCAGACCGGGCCTCAACCCAGATACGCAGTATTTT CASRPGLNPDTQYF
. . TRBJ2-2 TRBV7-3 TGTGCCAGCAGCTTATTTGAGCCGGGGATCACCGGGGAGCTGTTTTTT CASSLFEPGITGELFF
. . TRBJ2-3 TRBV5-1 TGCGCCAGCAGCTCGGAGGCAGATACGCAGTATTTT CASSSEADTQYF
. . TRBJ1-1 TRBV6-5 TGTGCCAGCAGTTACTCGCACTATATGAACACTGAAGCTTTCTTT CASSYSHYMNTEAFF
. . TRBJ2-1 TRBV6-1 TGTGCCAGCAGTAGGGGGACGGGCTCCTACAATGAGCAGTTCTTC CASSRGTGSYNEQFF
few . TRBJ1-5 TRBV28 TGTGCCAGCAGTTCCCGGCAGCCCCAGCATTTT CASSSRQPQHF
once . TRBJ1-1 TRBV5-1 TGCGCCAGCAGCTTGACGGTTGGGGGCCAGGGCACTGAAGCTTTCTTT CASSLTVGGQGTEAFF
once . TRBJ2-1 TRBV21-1 TGTGCCAGCAGCAAGGTCGACTCCGGGACTAGCGGGAATAACGACAATGAGCAGTTCTTC CASSKVDSGTSGNNDNEQFF
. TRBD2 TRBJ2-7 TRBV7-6 TGTGCCAGCAGCTTACCCCCGGGACTAGCGGACAACTACGAGCAGTACTTC CASSLPPGLADNYEQYF
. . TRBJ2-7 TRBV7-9 TGTGCCAGCAGCTTGGGCCAGAATTCCGCCTACGAGCAGTACTTC CASSLGQNSAYEQYF
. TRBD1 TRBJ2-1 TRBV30 TGTGCCTGGGTCGCGCAGGGGGCGGGCTACAATGAGCAGTTCTTC CAWVAQGAGYNEQFF
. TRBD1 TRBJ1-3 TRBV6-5 TGTGCCACCGAGACAGGGCCCGGAAACACCATATATTTT CATETGPGNTIYF
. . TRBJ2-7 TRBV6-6 TGTGCCAGCAGTTACTCGAAGGGTTACGAGCAGTACTTC CASSYSKGYEQYF
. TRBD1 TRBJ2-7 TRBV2 TGTGCCAGCAACCGACAGGGTACCTACGAGCAGTACTTC CASNRQGTYEQYF
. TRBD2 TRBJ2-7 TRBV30 TGTGCCTGTCAGCTAGCGGGCTCCTACGAGCAGTACTTC CACQLAGSYEQYF
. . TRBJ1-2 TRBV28 TGTGCCAGCAGTTTGGGGGACTATGGCTACACCTTC CASSLGDYGYTF
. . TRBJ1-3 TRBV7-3 TGTGCCAGCAGCTTGGGACCCGGGGAAGGAGGAAACACCATATATTTT CASSLGPGEGGNTIYF
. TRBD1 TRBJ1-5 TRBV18 TGTGCCAGCTCGCCGGCACAGGGGACCAATCAGCCCCAGCATTTT CASSPAQGTNQPQHF
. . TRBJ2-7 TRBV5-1 TGCGCCAGCAGCTTAACGGACACCCCCTACGAGCAGTACTTC CASSLTDTPYEQYF
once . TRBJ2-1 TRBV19 TGTGCCAGTAATCCCAACCCCCCTCTCGGAAATGAGCAGTTCTTC CASNPNPPLGNEQFF
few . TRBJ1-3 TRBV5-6 TGTGCCAGCAGCCTCTCATGGCGAACAGAGGGAAACACCATATATTTT CASSLSWRTEGNTIYF
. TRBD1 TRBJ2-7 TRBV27 TGTGCCAGCAGTTTATCCGGGACAGATCCCTACGAGCAGTACTTC CASSLSGTDPYEQYF
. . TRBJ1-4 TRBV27 TGTGCCAGCAGTTTAGCGGGATCAACTAATGAAAAACTGTTTTTT CASSLAGSTNEKLFF
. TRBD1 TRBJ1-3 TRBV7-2 TGTGCCAGCAGCCCGGGGGGACAGCGCTCTGGAAACACCATATATTTT CASSPGGQRSGNTIYF
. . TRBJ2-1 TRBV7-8 TGTGCCAGCAGCCAAAGGGCGGGATCCAACAATGAGCAGTTCTTC CASSQRAGSNNEQFF
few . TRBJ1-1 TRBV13 TGTGCCAGCAGCTACACCCGGGTCATGAACACTGAAGCTTTCTTT CASSYTRVMNTEAFF